One sample yielded the 27 T cell receptor beta chains listed below, sequenced in a study of metastatic and nonmetastatic thyroid tumors. MiXCR was used by TCRdb to re-call the PCR reads. Among approximately 84,000 clones, more than 13% were seen once, and the ten largest hold 3.6%. All patients were treatment-naive before thyroid surgery. Material: blood. The source is a female donor with papillary thyroid cancer or a benign thyroid nodule (not recorded which). Some clones in this sample may be carry-over from other donors' samples.

The sample holds many counts of this clone. This chain uses TRBV7-2 with TRBJ2-7; D may be TRBD2 (5 bases). V was pared by 0 bases and J by 7 bases, with 13 bases between. Germline-derived CDR1 and CDR2 are SGHTA and FQGNSA. The CDR3 loop spans 14 amino acids. The CDR3 loop is CASSLAGRTGEQYF. The CDR3 region has the DNA TGTGCCAGCAGCTTAGCAGGTCGAACGGGGGAGCAGTACTTC.

A remark on this clone: One base away lies a much larger clone, so this may be a sequencing read error. The chain combines TRBV7-3 with TRBJ2-1, with TRBD1 matching over 7 bases. This CDR3 spans 13 amino acids. CDR1 and CDR2 from the germline V gene are SGHTA and FQGTGA. V was clipped by 5 bases and J by 8 bases; unmatched bases: 6. As DNA, the CDR3 is TGTGCCAGCAGCGCCGGGACAGAAGATGAGCAGTTCTTC. Translated: CASSAGTEDEQFF.

This clone was detected many times. This chain joins TRBV6-6 and TRBJ2-5; 9 bases are shared with TRBD2. CDR3 length: 15 residues. V gave up 1 base and J gave up 5 bases; unmatched junction bases: 5. From germline, CDR1 is MNHNY and CDR2 SVGAGI (reference sequence). The CDR3 nucleotides read TGTGCCAGCAGTTACTGGGGCGGGGGGGCGGAGACCCAGTACTTC. Translated: CASSYWGGGAETQYF.

In its sample, this clone was seen many times. The CDR3 protein is CASSHAGEQYF. As DNA, the CDR3 is TGTGCCAGCAGCCATGCGGGCGAGCAGTACTTC. This chain connects TRBV3-1 to TRBJ2-7, with D perhaps TRBD2 (5 bases). Trimming stripped 3 bases from V and 6 bases from J, with 6 bases between. Germline CDR1 reads LGHDT; CDR2 reads YNNKEL (reference sequence). The CDR3 is 11 residues long.

This clone has more than one count but fewer than ten. An end of the junction does not agree with germline; a read error may underlie this. This sequence joins TRBV6-1 and TRBJ1-5; no reliable D call. This CDR3 comprises 16 residues. Germline-derived CDR1 and CDR2 are MNHNS and SASEGT. The CDR3 region is CASSDTGQLSNHPQHF. CDR3 bases: TGTGCCAGCAGCGACACGGGTCAGTTAAGCAATCATCCCCAGCATTTT.

This clone counts as medium-sized. The V gene is TRBV2, the J gene TRBJ1-3, with unresolved D. With 7 bases removed from V and 0 bases from J, the gap between germline ends came to 10 bases. CDR1 is SNHLY and CDR2 is FYNNEI in the germline V gene. The CDR3 loop spans 14 amino acids. The CDR3 DNA reads as TGTGCCAGCATGCCGGTTCACTCTGGAAACACCATATATTTT. It yields the protein CASMPVHSGNTIYF.

A word on this clone: One end of the junction varies from germline; a read error may be responsible. The chain links TRBV4-1 to TRBJ1-4; weak D call: TRBD1 (6 bases). The CDR3 covers 16 residues. Germline CDR1 reads MGHRA; CDR2 reads YSYEKL. The CDR3 loop is CASTLGGPRLNEKPFF. The CDR3 nucleotides read TGCGCCAGCACCCTCGGGGGCCCCAGACTAAATGAAAAACCGTTTTTT.

This clone was detected only a few times. The chain employs TRBV19 and TRBJ2-1; D may be TRBD1 (6 bases). Germline V gene lookup returns CDR1 LNHDA and CDR2 SQIVND (reference sequence). The CDR3 length is 14 residues. Trimming removed 10 bases from V and 4 bases from J, with 17 bases in between. The chain's CDR3 is CAITPGHNYNEQFF. The CDR3 bases are TGTGCCATTACCCCGGGACATAATTACAATGAGCAGTTCTTC.

This clone was counted ten times or more. The V and J genes are TRBV11-1 and TRBJ2-1; D is uncertain. The V gene's germline CDR1 is SGHAT and CDR2 FQDESV (reference sequence). V was clipped by 0 bases and J by 8 bases, with 14 bases between them. The length of the CDR3 is 15 residues. This CDR3 reads CASSLAGRSRYEQFF. The CDR3 DNA sequence: TGTGCCAGCAGCTTAGCGGGCAGGAGTCGTTATGAGCAGTTCTTC.

This clone has a handful of counts. The genes are TRBV28 and TRBJ1-6, with D maybe TRBD1 (5 bases). The CDR3 sequence is 17 residues long. V dropped 5 bases and J dropped 6 bases, with 20 bases sitting between them. CDR1 and CDR2 from the germline V gene are MDHEN and SYDVKM. The CDR3 DNA sequence: TGTGCCAGCAGTACCCCTTCCGACAGCGGGGGTAATTCACCCCTCCACTTT. Translation gives CASSTPSDSGGNSPLHF.

The rearrangement joins TRBV5-4 to TRBJ2-1; TRBD2 agrees at 10 bases. J gave up 3 bases and V 2 bases, and 11 bases lay outside the gene matches. Per germline, CDR1 SGHNT and CDR2 YYREEE (reference sequence). CDR3 length: 18 residues. Here the CDR3 DNA reads TGTGCCAGCAGCTTACTGGGCCCTAGCGGGGGATTCTACAATGAGCAGTTCTTC. It specifies CASSLLGPSGGFYNEQFF.

This clone showed up many times. V gene TRBV30 combines with J gene TRBJ1-3; 7 nucleotides match TRBD1. Trimming removed 2 bases from V and 7 bases from J; junction bases left unmatched: 14. CDR1 and CDR2 from the germline V gene are GTSNPN and SVGIG (reference sequence). The CDR3 runs to 16 residues. Here the CDR3 reads CAWSPYRQGVWNTIYF. The CDR3 DNA is TGTGCCTGGAGTCCCTACAGACAGGGCGTTTGGAACACCATATATTTT.

This clone was detected many times. The chain has TRBV5-1 and TRBJ2-4, with TRBD2 matching over 8 bases. The ends lost 1 base at V and 6 bases at J; junction bases unmatched: 6. The CDR3 spans 15 residues. Germline V gene sequence: CDR1 SGHRS, CDR2 YFSETQ. The CDR3 here is CASSLHWTSLNIQYF. The CDR3 DNA follows: TGCGCCAGCAGCTTGCACTGGACTAGCCTAAACATTCAGTACTTC. Variable domain in full (rest from reference TRBV5-1 and TRBJ2-4): KAGVTQTPRYLIKTRGQQVTLSCSPISGHRSVSWYQQTPGQGLQFLFEYFSETQRNKGNFPGRFSGRQFSNSRSEMNVSTLELGDSALYLCASSLHWTSLNIQYFGAGTRLSVL.

This clone was recorded at least ten times. This rearrangement joins TRBV7-2 to TRBJ2-5, with 7 positions matching TRBD2. V trimming: 7 bases; J trimming: 2 bases; junction bases outside the gene matches: 10. Germline CDR1 SGHTA, CDR2 FQGNSA. The CDR3 is 15 residues long. CDR3: CASTPGTILQETQYF. The CDR3 DNA reads as TGTGCCAGCACCCCCGGGACTATACTACAAGAGACCCAGTACTTC.

This clone was counted once. Being one base from a much bigger clone, this may be a read error. This chain links TRBV5-1 with TRBJ2-3; D might be TRBD1 or TRBD2, each matching 5 bases. Trimming pared 10 bases from V and 4 bases from J, leaving 22 bases between. Looked up from germline, CDR1 is SGHRS and CDR2 is YFSETQ. The CDR3 sequence is 15 residues long. CDR3 in amino acids: CASKGTTDAADTQYF. DNA of the CDR3: TGCGCCTCGAAGGGGACCACAGATGCCGCAGATACGCAGTATTTT.

The table lists this clone with many counts. The V call is TRBV12-3 or TRBV12-4, the J call TRBJ2-3; D gene ambiguous. This CDR3 is built from 11 residues. V dropped 4 bases and J dropped 4 bases, with 3 bases sitting between them. The CDR3: CASSYSDTQYF. The DNA for the CDR3 is TGTGCCAGCAGTTACTCAGATACGCAGTATTTT.

This clone was counted at least ten times. The gene calls are TRBV10-3 and TRBJ1-2; 8 bases match TRBD1. Germline V gene lookup returns CDR1 ENHRY and CDR2 SYGVKD. This CDR3 spans 14 amino acids. Trimming cost V 4 bases and J 8 bases; bases outside gene matches: 9. The CDR3, as DNA: TGTGCCATCAGTGGGACCGACAGGGGCATCGGCTACACCTTC. It codes for CAISGTDRGIGYTF.

This clone was seen at least ten times. The chain recombines TRBV20-1 with TRBJ2-2, with 9 bases aligning to TRBD1. The V gene's germline CDR1 is DFQATT and CDR2 SNEGSKA (reference sequence). The V and J ends lost 6 bases and 2 bases, in that order; junction bases with no gene match: 10. The CDR3 covers 16 residues. CDR3 DNA sequence: TGCAGTGCGTATGAAACAGGGGGCGAAAACACCGGGGAGCTGTTTTTT. This encodes CSAYETGGENTGELFF.

Remarks on this clone: Since the CDR3 does not end with the conserved phenylalanine or tryptophan, this likely comes from a read error. The chain has TRBV11-2 and TRBJ1-1; D remains ambiguous. The CDR3 covers 14 residues. V lost 1 base and J 1 base, leaving 7 bases between the germline ends. Per the germline V gene, CDR1 is SGHAT and CDR2 is FQNNGV. DNA for the CDR3: TGTGCCAGCAGCTTAGCCGGGTGGAACACTGAAGCTTTCCTT. Residues: CASSLAGWNTEAFL.

For this clone: An end of the junction differs from the germline gene, which may be a read error. The rearrangement joins TRBV11-2 to TRBJ1-5; TRBD1 aligns across 9 bases. Germline V gives CDR1 SGHAT, CDR2 FQNNGV. There are 14 residues in the CDR3. CDR3 sequence: CASSLGQGSQPQHF. The CDR3 DNA follows: TGCGCCAGCAGCTTGGGACAGGGCAGTCAGCCCCAGCATTTT.

There are many counts of this clone. The genes are TRBV6-1 and TRBJ2-3; TRBD2 aligns across 9 bases. The trim removed 3 bases at V and 4 bases at J, leaving 5 bases unmatched. Germline V gives CDR1 MNHNS, CDR2 SASEGT. The CDR3 runs 15 residues. For the CDR3, the DNA is TGTGCCAGCAGTGAGCGGGGGGGCCGATCAGATACGCAGTATTTT. Protein product: CASSERGGRSDTQYF.

This clone has at least ten counts. The rearrangement joins TRBV20-1 to TRBJ1-2, with 8 bases lining up with TRBD1. Germline loops: CDR1 DFQATT, CDR2 SNEGSKA (reference sequence). V dropped 2 bases and J dropped 9; count of bases not matched to a gene: 5. This CDR3 has 12 residues. CDR3 loop: CSARPTGDRYTF. DNA for the CDR3: TGCAGTGCTAGACCGACAGGGGATCGCTACACCTTC.

Ten or more counts support this clone. This chain connects TRBV6-5 to TRBJ2-5, with TRBD2 as a possible D gene (7 bases). Germline V gives CDR1 MNHEY, CDR2 SVGAGI. Trimming took off 2 bases at V and 2 bases at J, with 18 bases between the two ends. The CDR3 contains 17 residues. CDR3 DNA sequence: TGTGCCAGCAGTTACCACATACGAGGGGGGGCACAAGAGACCCAGTACTTC. Translated, it gives CASSYHIRGGAQETQYF.

This clone was recorded a few times. The CDR3 loop is CASSLDSGDTQYF. The CDR3 DNA follows: TGCGCCAGCAGCTTGGACTCCGGAGATACGCAGTATTTT. V is TRBV5-1 and J is TRBJ2-3; D unresolved. Germline CDR1 SGHRS, CDR2 YFSETQ. The CDR3 loop spans 13 amino acids. Between the trimmed V and J ends, which lost 0 bases and 5 bases, there was a span of 7 bases.

This clone has a count of ten or more. The rearrangement links TRBV20-1 to TRBJ1-5; the D gene is possibly TRBD1 (6 bases). Per germline, CDR1 DFQATT and CDR2 SNEGSKA (reference sequence). The CDR3 consists of 15 residues. V dropped 3 bases and J dropped 6 bases, with 18 bases sitting between them. CDR3 sequence (DNA): TGCAGTGCTAGTCCCGCCAGGGAAGGGGGTCAGCCCCAGCATTTT. This translates into CSASPAREGGQPQHF.

This clone was seen repeatedly, ten times or more. The CDR3 nucleotides read TGTGCCAGCAAGCTCGCCGGGGGCACAGATACGCAGTATTTT. Amino acids: CASKLAGGTDTQYF. This chain uses TRBV27 with TRBJ2-3, with D possibly TRBD2 on 5 matching bases. There are 14 residues in the CDR3. Trimming cost V 7 bases and J 1 base, with 12 bases left between them. CDR1 is MNHEY, CDR2 SMNVEV, per germline (reference sequence).

This clone showed up many times. The genes are TRBV7-9 and TRBJ2-1; 16 nucleotides agree with TRBD2. CDR1 and CDR2 (germline): SEHNR, FQNEAQ (reference sequence). This CDR3 has 16 amino acids. Trimming took 7 bases from V and 8 from J; bases not matched to a gene: 8. CDR3 loop: CASTYGTSGGGHEQFF. The CDR3 DNA reads as TGTGCCAGCACCTACGGGACTAGCGGGGGGGGGCATGAGCAGTTCTTC.